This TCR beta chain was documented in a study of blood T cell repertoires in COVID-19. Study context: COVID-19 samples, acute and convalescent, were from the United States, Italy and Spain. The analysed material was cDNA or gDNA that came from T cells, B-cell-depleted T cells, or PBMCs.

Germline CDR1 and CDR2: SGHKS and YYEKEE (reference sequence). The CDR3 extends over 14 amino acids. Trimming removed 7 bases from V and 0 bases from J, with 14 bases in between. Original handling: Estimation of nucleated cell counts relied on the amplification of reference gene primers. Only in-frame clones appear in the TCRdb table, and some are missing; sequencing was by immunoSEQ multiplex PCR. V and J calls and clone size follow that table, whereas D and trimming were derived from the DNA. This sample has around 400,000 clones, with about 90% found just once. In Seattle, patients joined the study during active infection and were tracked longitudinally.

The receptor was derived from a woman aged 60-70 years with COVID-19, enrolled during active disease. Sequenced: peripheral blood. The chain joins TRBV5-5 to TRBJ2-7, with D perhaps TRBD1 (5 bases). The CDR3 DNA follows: TGTGCCAGCCAGCTGGGGCACCTCTCCTACGAGCAGTACTTC. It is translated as CASQLGHLSYEQYF.